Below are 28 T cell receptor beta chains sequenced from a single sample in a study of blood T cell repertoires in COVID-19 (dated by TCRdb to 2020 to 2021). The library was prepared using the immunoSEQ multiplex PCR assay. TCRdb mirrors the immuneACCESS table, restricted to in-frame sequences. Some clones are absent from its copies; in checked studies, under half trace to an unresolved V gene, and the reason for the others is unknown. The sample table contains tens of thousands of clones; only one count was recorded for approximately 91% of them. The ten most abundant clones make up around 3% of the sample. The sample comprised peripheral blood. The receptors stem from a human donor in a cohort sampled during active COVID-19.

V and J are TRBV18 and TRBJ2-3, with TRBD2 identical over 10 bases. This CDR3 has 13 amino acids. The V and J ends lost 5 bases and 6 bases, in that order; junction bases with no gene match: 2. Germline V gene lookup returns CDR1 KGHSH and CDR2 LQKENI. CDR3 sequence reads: CASSTGLADTQYF. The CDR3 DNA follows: TGTGCCAGCTCAACGGGACTAGCGGATACGCAGTATTTT.

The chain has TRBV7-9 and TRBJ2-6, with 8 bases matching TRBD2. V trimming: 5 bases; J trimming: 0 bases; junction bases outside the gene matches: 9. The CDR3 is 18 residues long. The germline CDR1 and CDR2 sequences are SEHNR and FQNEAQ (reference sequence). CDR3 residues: CASSANSGASSGANVLTF. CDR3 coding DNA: TGTGCCAGCAGCGCTAATAGCGGGGCCAGCTCTGGGGCCAACGTCCTGACTTTC.

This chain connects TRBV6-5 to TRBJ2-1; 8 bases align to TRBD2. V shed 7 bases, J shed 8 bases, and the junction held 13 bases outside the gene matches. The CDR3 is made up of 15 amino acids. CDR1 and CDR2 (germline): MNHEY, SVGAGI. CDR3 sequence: CASTDVGGVSYEQFF. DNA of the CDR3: TGTGCCAGCACCGACGTCGGGGGGGTCAGTTATGAGCAGTTCTTC.

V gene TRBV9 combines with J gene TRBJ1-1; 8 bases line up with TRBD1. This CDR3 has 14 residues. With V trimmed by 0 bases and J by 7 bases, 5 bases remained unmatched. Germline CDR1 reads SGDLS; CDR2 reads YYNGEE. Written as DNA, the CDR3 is TGTGCCAGCAGCGTAGTAACAGGGGGTATTGAAGCTTTCTTT. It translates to CASSVVTGGIEAFF. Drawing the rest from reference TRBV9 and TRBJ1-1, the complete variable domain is DSGVTQTPKHLITATGQRVTLRCSPRSGDLSVYWYQQSLDQGLQFLIQYYNGEERAKGNILERFSAQQFPDLHSELNLSSLELGDSALYFCASSVVTGGIEAFFGQGTRLTVV.

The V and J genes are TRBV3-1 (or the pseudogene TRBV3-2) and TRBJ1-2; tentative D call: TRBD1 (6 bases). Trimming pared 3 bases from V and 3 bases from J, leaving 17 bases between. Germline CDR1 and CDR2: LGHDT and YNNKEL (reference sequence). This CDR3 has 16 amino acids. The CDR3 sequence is CASSHQFLGQHYGYTF. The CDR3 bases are TGTGCCAGCAGCCACCAATTTCTAGGACAGCACTATGGCTACACCTTC.

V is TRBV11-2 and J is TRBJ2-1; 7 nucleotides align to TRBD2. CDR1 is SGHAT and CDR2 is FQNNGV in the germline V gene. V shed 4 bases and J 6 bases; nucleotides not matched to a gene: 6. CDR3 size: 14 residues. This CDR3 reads CASSSGLDPNEQFF. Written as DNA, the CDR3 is TGTGCCAGCAGCTCCGGACTAGACCCCAATGAGCAGTTCTTC. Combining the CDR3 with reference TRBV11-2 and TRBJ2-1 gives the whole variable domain EAGVAQSPRYKIIEKRQSVAFWCNPISGHATLYWYQQILGQGPKLLIQFQNNGVVDDSQLPKDRFSAERLKGVDSTLKIQPAKLEDSAVYLCASSSGLDPNEQFFGPGTRLTVL.

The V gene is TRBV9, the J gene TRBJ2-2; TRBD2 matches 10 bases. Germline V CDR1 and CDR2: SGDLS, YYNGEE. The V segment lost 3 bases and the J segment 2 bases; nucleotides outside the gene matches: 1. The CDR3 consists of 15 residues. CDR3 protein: CASSGTSGNTGELFF. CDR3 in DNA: TGTGCCAGCAGCGGGACTAGCGGAAACACCGGGGAGCTGTTTTTT.

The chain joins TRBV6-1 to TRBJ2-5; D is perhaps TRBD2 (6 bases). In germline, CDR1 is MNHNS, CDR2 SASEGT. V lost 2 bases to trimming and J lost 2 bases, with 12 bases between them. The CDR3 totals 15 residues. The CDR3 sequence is CASSETLGGQETQYF. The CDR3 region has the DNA TGTGCCAGCAGTGAAACTTTGGGAGGTCAAGAGACCCAGTACTTC.

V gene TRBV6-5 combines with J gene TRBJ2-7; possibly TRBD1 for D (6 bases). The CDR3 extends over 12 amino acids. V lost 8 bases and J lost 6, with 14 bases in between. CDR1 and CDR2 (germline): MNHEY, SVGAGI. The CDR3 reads CASQGQGVEQYF. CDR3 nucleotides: TGTGCCAGCCAGGGGCAGGGTGTCGAGCAGTACTTC.

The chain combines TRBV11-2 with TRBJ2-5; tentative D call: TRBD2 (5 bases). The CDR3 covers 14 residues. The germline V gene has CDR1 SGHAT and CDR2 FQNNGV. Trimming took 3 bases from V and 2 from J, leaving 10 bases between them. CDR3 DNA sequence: TGTGCCAGCAGCTTCGTTGGGAGACAAGAGACCCAGTACTTC. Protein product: CASSFVGRQETQYF.

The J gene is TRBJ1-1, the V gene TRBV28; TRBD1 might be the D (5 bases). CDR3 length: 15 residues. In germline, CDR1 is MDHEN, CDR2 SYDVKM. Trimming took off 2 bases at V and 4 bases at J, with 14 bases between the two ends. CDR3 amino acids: CASSLGWGEATEAFF. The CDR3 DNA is TGTGCCAGCAGTTTAGGCTGGGGCGAGGCCACTGAAGCTTTCTTT.

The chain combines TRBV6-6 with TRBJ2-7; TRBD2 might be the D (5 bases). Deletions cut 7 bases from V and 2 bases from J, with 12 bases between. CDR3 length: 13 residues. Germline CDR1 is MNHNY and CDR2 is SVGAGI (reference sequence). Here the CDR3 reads CASTPGSAYEQYV. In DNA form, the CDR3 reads TGTGCCAGCACCCCGGGGTCGGCCTACGAGCAGTACGTC.

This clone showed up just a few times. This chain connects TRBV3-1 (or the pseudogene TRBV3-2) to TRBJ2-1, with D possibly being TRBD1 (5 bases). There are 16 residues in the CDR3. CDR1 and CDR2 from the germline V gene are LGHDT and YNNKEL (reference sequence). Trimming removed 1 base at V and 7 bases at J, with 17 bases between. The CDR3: CASSQAAGWRVNEQFF. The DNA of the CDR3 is TGTGCCAGCAGCCAAGCGGCAGGGTGGCGTGTGAATGAGCAGTTCTTC.

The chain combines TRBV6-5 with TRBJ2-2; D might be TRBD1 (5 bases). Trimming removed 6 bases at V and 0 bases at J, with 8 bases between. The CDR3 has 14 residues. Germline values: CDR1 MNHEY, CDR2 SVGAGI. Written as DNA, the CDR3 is TGTGCCAGCAGGACAGAAGCGAACACCGGGGAGCTGTTTTTT. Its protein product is CASRTEANTGELFF.

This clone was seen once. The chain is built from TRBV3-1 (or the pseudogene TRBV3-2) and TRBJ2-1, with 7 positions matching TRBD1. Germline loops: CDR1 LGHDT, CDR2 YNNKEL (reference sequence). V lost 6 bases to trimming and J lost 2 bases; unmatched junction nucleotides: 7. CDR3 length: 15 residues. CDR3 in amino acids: CASSYGQVTYNEQFF. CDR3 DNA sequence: TGTGCCAGCAGTTACGGACAGGTAACCTACAATGAGCAGTTCTTC.

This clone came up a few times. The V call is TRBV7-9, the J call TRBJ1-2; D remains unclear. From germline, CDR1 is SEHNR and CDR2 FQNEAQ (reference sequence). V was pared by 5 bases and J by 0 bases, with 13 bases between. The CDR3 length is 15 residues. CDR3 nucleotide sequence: TGTGCCAGCAGCGCTTCAGAAAAAACTAACTATGGCTACACCTTC. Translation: CASSASEKTNYGYTF.

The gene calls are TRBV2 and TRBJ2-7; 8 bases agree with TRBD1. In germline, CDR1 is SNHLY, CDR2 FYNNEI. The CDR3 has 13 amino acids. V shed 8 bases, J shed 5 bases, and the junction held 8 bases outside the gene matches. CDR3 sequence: CASDLQGVNEQYF. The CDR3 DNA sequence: TGTGCCAGCGATTTACAGGGGGTCAACGAGCAGTACTTC.

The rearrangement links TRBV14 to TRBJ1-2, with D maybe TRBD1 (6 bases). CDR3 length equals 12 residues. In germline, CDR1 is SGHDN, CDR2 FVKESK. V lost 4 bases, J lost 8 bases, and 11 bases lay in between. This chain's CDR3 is CASSPTGNGYTF. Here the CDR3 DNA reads TGTGCCAGCAGCCCGACAGGAAACGGCTACACCTTC. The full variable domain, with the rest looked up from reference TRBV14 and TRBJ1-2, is EAGVTQFPSHSVIEKGQTVTLRCDPISGHDNLYWYRRVMGKEIKFLLHFVKESKQDESGMPNNRFLAERTGGTYSTLKVQPAELEDSGVYFCASSPTGNGYTFGSGTRLTVV.

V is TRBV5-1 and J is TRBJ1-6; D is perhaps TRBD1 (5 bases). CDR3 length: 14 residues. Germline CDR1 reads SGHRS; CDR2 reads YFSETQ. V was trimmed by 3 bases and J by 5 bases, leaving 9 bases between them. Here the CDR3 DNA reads TGCGCCAGCAGCTCGGGACTTAATAATTCACCCCTCCACTTT. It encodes CASSSGLNNSPLHF. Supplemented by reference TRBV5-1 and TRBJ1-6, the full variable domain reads KAGVTQTPRYLIKTRGQQVTLSCSPISGHRSVSWYQQTPGQGLQFLFEYFSETQRNKGNFPGRFSGRQFSNSRSEMNVSTLELGDSALYLCASSSGLNNSPLHFGNGTRLTVT.

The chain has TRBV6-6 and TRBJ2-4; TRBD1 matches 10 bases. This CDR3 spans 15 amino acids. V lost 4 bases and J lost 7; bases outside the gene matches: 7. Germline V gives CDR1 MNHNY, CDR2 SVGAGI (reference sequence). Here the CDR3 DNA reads TGTGCCAGCAGTTCGGACAGGGGGGTACACAACATTCAGTACTTC. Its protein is CASSSDRGVHNIQYF.

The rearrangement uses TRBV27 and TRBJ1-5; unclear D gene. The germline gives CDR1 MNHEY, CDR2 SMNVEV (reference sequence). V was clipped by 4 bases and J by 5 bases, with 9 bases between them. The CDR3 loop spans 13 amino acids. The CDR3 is CASSSVGDQPQHF. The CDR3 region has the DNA TGTGCCAGCAGTTCGGTAGGAGATCAGCCCCAGCATTTT.

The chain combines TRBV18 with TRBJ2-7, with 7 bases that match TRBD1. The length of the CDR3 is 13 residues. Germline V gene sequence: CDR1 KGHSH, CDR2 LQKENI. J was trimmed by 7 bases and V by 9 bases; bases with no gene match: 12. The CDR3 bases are TGTGCCAGTTCCACTGGACAGGAGGATGAGCAGTACTTC. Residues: CASSTGQEDEQYF.

The CDR3 loop reads CASSFPLGQKETQYF. CDR3 in DNA: TGTGCCAGCAGCTTCCCGTTAGGACAAAAAGAGACCCAGTACTTC. The J gene is TRBJ2-5, the V gene TRBV5-4, with D tentatively TRBD1 (5 bases). Germline V CDR1 and CDR2: SGHNT, YYREEE (reference sequence). The ends were cut back, 2 bases at V and 3 bases at J, with 14 bases in the middle. The CDR3 has 15 amino acids.

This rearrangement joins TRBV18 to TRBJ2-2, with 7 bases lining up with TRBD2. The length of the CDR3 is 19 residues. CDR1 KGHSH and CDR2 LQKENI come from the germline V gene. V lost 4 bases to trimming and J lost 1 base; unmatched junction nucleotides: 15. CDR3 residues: CASSLRSTLLAGNTGELFF. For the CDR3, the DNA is TGTGCCAGCTCACTCAGATCTACTCTTTTAGCGGGGAACACCGGGGAGCTGTTTTTT.

The CDR3 region has the DNA TGTGCCAGCGGCCTCAGGGCGCATGAAGCTTTCTTT. It encodes CASGLRAHEAFF. This sequence joins TRBV6-5 and TRBJ1-1; maybe TRBD1 (5 bases). Germline V gene data show CDR1 as MNHEY and CDR2 as SVGAGI. The V and J ends lost 8 bases and 7 bases respectively, with 14 bases between them. The CDR3 is 12 residues long.

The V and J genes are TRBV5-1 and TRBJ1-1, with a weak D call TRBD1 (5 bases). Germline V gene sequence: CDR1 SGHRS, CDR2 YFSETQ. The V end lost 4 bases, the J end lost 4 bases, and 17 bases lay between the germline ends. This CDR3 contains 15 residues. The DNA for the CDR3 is TGCGCCAGCAGCCCCGCCGAGGTTGGGGCCACTGAAGCTTTCTTT. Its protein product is CASSPAEVGATEAFF.

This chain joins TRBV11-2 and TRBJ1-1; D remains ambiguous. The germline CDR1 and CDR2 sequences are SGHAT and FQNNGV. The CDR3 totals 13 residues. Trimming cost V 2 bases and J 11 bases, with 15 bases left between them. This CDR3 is CASSLRWRGSAFF. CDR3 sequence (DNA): TGTGCCAGCAGCTTAAGGTGGCGGGGTTCGGCTTTCTTT.

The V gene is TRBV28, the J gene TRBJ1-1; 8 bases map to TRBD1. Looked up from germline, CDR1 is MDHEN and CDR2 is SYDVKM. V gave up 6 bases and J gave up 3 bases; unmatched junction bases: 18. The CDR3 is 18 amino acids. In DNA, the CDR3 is TGTGCCAGCAGCTCCCAGGGGGCGTATTGGACCCAGGACACTGAAGCTTTCTTT. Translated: CASSSQGAYWTQDTEAFF.